These T cell receptor beta chains were read from a single sample in a study of T cell responses to AZD1222 COVID-19 vaccine. Clones were sequenced by immunoSEQ multiplex PCR, and TCRdb holds only the in-frame ones, with some missing. This table holds 120,000 to 150,000 clones, 85% to 90% found once. Sequenced material: peripheral blood, taken 28 days after the second AZD1222 dose. All receptors derive from an adult who received the AZD1222 COVID-19 vaccine. CDR3s include the opening cysteine and the closing phenylalanine or tryptophan. The order of the fields is V gene, D gene, J gene, clone size, CDR3 protein. The D gene is left open where the match is weak. For some rows the clone size is stated as once, few or many, or as a class when expanded; others skip it.

V gene: TRBV10-3; D gene: -; J gene: TRBJ2-7; clone size: -; CDR3 protein: CAIRPSYEQYF
V gene: TRBV7-9; D gene: -; J gene: TRBJ1-1; clone size: -; CDR3 protein: CASSLVWGWGTEAFF
V gene: TRBV6-5; D gene: -; J gene: TRBJ1-2; clone size: few; CDR3 protein: CASSYSSWEGNYGYTF
V gene: TRBV5-1; D gene: -; J gene: TRBJ1-1; clone size: -; CDR3 protein: CASGDGLNTEAFF
V gene: TRBV27; D gene: -; J gene: TRBJ1-2; clone size: once; CDR3 protein: CASSLSAGVGSGYTF
V gene: TRBV18; D gene: -; J gene: TRBJ1-1; clone size: few; CDR3 protein: CASSPVRGYSTSFF
V gene: TRBV7-9; D gene: -; J gene: TRBJ2-5; clone size: -; CDR3 protein: CASTLRLGQETQYF
V gene: TRBV11-2; D gene: -; J gene: TRBJ1-2; clone size: -; CDR3 protein: CASSPQEIYGYTF
V gene: TRBV10-1; D gene: -; J gene: TRBJ2-1; clone size: -; CDR3 protein: CASSEFGSSQFF
V gene: TRBV6-5; D gene: -; J gene: TRBJ2-6; clone size: -; CDR3 protein: CASSLWTANVLTF
V gene: TRBV6-2/TRBV6-3; D gene: TRBD1; J gene: TRBJ1-3; clone size: -; CDR3 protein: CASSSGTGIYSGNTIYF
V gene: TRBV6-5; D gene: -; J gene: TRBJ1-1; clone size: -; CDR3 protein: CASSYGGENTEAFF
V gene: TRBV18; D gene: -; J gene: TRBJ1-1; clone size: -; CDR3 protein: CASSPDLNTEAFF
V gene: TRBV7-8; D gene: -; J gene: TRBJ2-3; clone size: -; CDR3 protein: CASSFSRGDGSTDTQYF
V gene: TRBV4-2; D gene: TRBD2; J gene: TRBJ2-1; clone size: -; CDR3 protein: CASSQDPLAGPKGQFF
V gene: TRBV27; D gene: -; J gene: TRBJ2-3; clone size: -; CDR3 protein: CASRGWGGTDTQYF
V gene: TRBV7-9; D gene: TRBD1; J gene: TRBJ1-4; clone size: -; CDR3 protein: CASRETGAEKLFF
V gene: TRBV4-2; D gene: -; J gene: TRBJ2-2; clone size: -; CDR3 protein: CASSPLGADFTGELFF
V gene: TRBV18; D gene: TRBD2; J gene: TRBJ2-7; clone size: -; CDR3 protein: CASSGRGDQYEQYF
V gene: TRBV27; D gene: TRBD1; J gene: TRBJ1-4; clone size: -; CDR3 protein: CASSPNPQGQDEKLFF
V gene: TRBV6-5; D gene: -; J gene: TRBJ2-7; clone size: -; CDR3 protein: CASSRGHSYEQYF
V gene: TRBV7-9; D gene: -; J gene: TRBJ2-2; clone size: -; CDR3 protein: CASSLASSENTGELFF
V gene: TRBV7-9; D gene: -; J gene: TRBJ2-3; clone size: -; CDR3 protein: CASSRSRALTDTQYF
V gene: TRBV2; D gene: -; J gene: TRBJ2-1; clone size: once; CDR3 protein: CASSEAGKGFF
V gene: TRBV4-2; D gene: TRBD1; J gene: TRBJ2-1; clone size: -; CDR3 protein: CASSHSDRSSYNEQFF
V gene: TRBV12-5; D gene: TRBD2; J gene: TRBJ2-1; clone size: -; CDR3 protein: CASGLVVLGLANNEQFF
V gene: TRBV6-5; D gene: -; J gene: TRBJ2-3; clone size: few; CDR3 protein: CASAGIATADTQYF
V gene: TRBV2; D gene: TRBD2; J gene: TRBJ2-2; clone size: few; CDR3 protein: CASSPLAGGATGELFF
V gene: TRBV7-2; D gene: -; J gene: TRBJ2-2; clone size: -; CDR3 protein: CASSPLGTGTGELFF
V gene: TRBV4-2; D gene: -; J gene: TRBJ2-2; clone size: -; CDR3 protein: CASSQDWGDRELFF
V gene: TRBV4-1; D gene: -; J gene: TRBJ1-1; clone size: once; CDR3 protein: CASSQERGQNTEAFF
V gene: TRBV5-1; D gene: -; J gene: TRBJ2-1; clone size: -; CDR3 protein: CASSLGPGGEQFF
V gene: TRBV18; D gene: -; J gene: TRBJ2-5; clone size: -; CDR3 protein: CASSPDSSETQYF
V gene: TRBV7-6; D gene: -; J gene: TRBJ2-3; clone size: -; CDR3 protein: CASRPRLDSADTQYF
V gene: TRBV2; D gene: -; J gene: TRBJ1-5; clone size: -; CDR3 protein: CASSEQGVNQPQHF
V gene: TRBV18; D gene: -; J gene: TRBJ2-7; clone size: -; CDR3 protein: CASSPQGNHEQYF